This TCR beta chain was recorded in a study of neurological immune-mediated disorders. The study, taken as a whole, reports: Phylogenetic grouping assigned the repertoires of 18 of 34 multiple sclerosis patients to a single related-CDR3 cluster, representing a possible signature.

The unsorted libraries were prepared from 2 million PBMCs (stored at -80 C). The junction had 5 bases not matched to a gene; V was cut back by 4 bases and J by 5 bases. This CDR3 comprises 15 residues. Germline assignment: CDR1 SGHRS and CDR2 YFSETQ. TCRdb passed the 5' RACE reads through MiXCR, listing each CDR3 protein once. The sample shows just under 60,000 distinct CDR3 sequences, over 2% of them seen only once. This clonotype occurred many times. Its cognate antigen is unknown. The sequenced material came from PBMCs. The TCR was taken from a man aged 50-59 years with multiple sclerosis. This chain joins TRBV5-1 and TRBJ1-6, with 8 bases aligning to TRBD1. The CDR3 DNA sequence: TGCGCCAGCAGCACAGGACAGGGAAATAATTCACCCCTCCACTTT. Protein sequence: CASSTGQGNNSPLHF.